Presented here are 16 T cell receptor beta chains from one specimen sequenced in a study of T-cell memory formation after mild COVID-19. TCRdb re-derived calls from the 5' RACE reads in MiXCR, one entry per CDR3 protein. The top ten hold roughly 25% of the sample, which has around 250,000 distinct CDR3 sequences, around 15% seen once. Sequencing was performed on PBMCs or a T cell subset sorted from them (not recorded which). The receptors were gathered from a man aged 18 to 30 who had mild COVID-19 (a few samples of this study predate the infection). Cell type and time point are not known.

This clonotype appeared a few times. The chain recombines TRBV3-1 with TRBJ2-3; 10 bases are a match to TRBD2. The CDR3 consists of 15 residues. Germline V gene sequence: CDR1 LGHDT, CDR2 YNNKEL (reference sequence). The trim removed 2 bases at V and 4 bases at J, leaving 3 bases unmatched. Here the CDR3 DNA reads TGTGCCAGCAGCCAACTAGCGGGGGCGTCAGATACGCAGTATTTT. Protein sequence: CASSQLAGASDTQYF.

V is TRBV27 and J is TRBJ2-2; tentatively, D is TRBD1 (5 bases). Germline values: CDR1 MNHEY, CDR2 SMNVEV (reference sequence). Trimming cost V 5 bases and J 7 bases, with 17 bases left between them. The CDR3 consists of 15 residues. CDR3 DNA sequence: TGTGCCAGCAGTCCCCTAGGGCAGGGCATCGGGGAGCTGTTTTTT. The encoded protein is CASSPLGQGIGELFF.

V gene TRBV24-1 combines with J gene TRBJ1-5; D is unresolved. The length of the CDR3 is 14 residues. The germline V and J ends were trimmed by 2 bases and 4 bases, with 8 bases remaining between them. Germline V gene sequence: CDR1 KGHDR, CDR2 SFDVKD. For the CDR3, the DNA is TGTGCCACCAGTGATTACGAAGGGAATCAGCCCCAGCATTTT. Amino acids: CATSDYEGNQPQHF.

The chain recombines TRBV11-2 with TRBJ2-3, with 7 bases aligning to TRBD2. V gave up 5 bases and J gave up 5 bases; unmatched junction bases: 16. The CDR3 is 17 amino acids. CDR1 is SGHAT, CDR2 FQNNGV, per germline. The CDR3 DNA is TGTGCCAGCAGCCTCTTAGCCCCGGGACTAAGGGGAGATACGCAGTATTTT. This gives the protein CASSLLAPGLRGDTQYF.

This clonotype was seen a few times. This rearrangement joins TRBV4-3 to TRBJ1-1; D may be TRBD1 (5 bases). Germline V lookup: CDR1 LGHNA, CDR2 YSLEER. V was clipped by 10 bases and J by 2 bases, with 17 bases between them. This CDR3 is built from 14 residues. CDR3 nucleotide sequence: TGCGCCACAGGCCGGGGGACTCACAACACTGAAGCTTTCTTT. Residues: CATGRGTHNTEAFF.

This clonotype appeared a few times. This chain connects TRBV7-2 to TRBJ1-5; 9 bases are a match to TRBD1. This CDR3 spans 15 amino acids. The V gene end was trimmed by 1 base and the J gene end by 7 bases; junction bases not matched to a gene: 5. Germline V CDR1 and CDR2: SGHTA, FQGNSA. CDR3 sequence (DNA): TGTGCCAGCAGCTTAGGGACAGGGGATAGACAGCCCCAGCATTTT. Protein sequence: CASSLGTGDRQPQHF.

The chain couples TRBV20-1 to TRBJ1-5; 9 bases align to TRBD1. The ends lost 6 bases at V and 7 bases at J; junction bases unmatched: 10. Germline V gene lookup returns CDR1 DFQATT and CDR2 SNEGSKA (reference sequence). CDR3 length: 14 amino acids. Here the CDR3 reads CSAIPGQGGQPQHF. The CDR3 DNA is TGCAGTGCAATCCCGGGACAGGGTGGCCAGCCCCAGCATTTT.

The sample holds a few counts of this clonotype. The chain couples TRBV7-6 to TRBJ1-5; 8 positions agree with TRBD1. CDR1 and CDR2 from the germline V gene are SGHVS and FNYEAQ. The V segment lost 3 bases and the J segment 0 bases; nucleotides outside the gene matches: 4. The CDR3 totals 16 residues. For the CDR3, the DNA is TGTGCCAGCAGCTTCGGGACAGGTGATAGCAATCAGCCCCAGCATTTT. Translation: CASSFGTGDSNQPQHF.

This clonotype was detected ten times or more. V usage is TRBV18 and J usage is TRBJ2-3; possible D gene TRBD2, 6 bases. V dropped 0 bases and J dropped 3 bases, with 10 bases sitting between them. The CDR3 has 15 residues. The germline V gene has CDR1 KGHSH and CDR2 LQKENI. The CDR3 DNA sequence: TGTGCCAGCTCACCACCTAGAGGAGGGACAGATACGCAGTATTTT. Translation: CASSPPRGGTDTQYF. Supplemented by reference TRBV18 and TRBJ2-3, the full variable domain reads NAGVMQNPRHLVRRRGQEARLRCSPMKGHSHVYWYRQLPEEGLKFMVYLQKENIIDESGMPKERFSAEFPKEGPSILRIQQVVRGDSAAYFCASSPPRGGTDTQYFGPGTRLTVL.

J is TRBJ1-1 and V is TRBV6-2 or TRBV6-3; TRBD1 is a possible D gene (5 bases). The CDR3 consists of 15 residues. V was pared by 7 bases and J by 3 bases, with 18 bases between. Per the germline V gene, CDR1 is MNHEY and CDR2 is SVGEGT. The CDR3 loop is CASTSTQGGDTEAFF. CDR3 DNA: TGTGCCAGCACCTCAACCCAGGGTGGGGACACTGAAGCTTTCTTT.

The rearrangement links TRBV6-6 to TRBJ1-1; D not certain. CDR3 length equals 14 residues. V was shortened by 1 base and J by 0 bases, with 6 bases between the two germline ends. Germline V CDR1 and CDR2: MNHNY, SVGAGI (reference sequence). The CDR3 sequence is CASSYLLVNTEAFF. The CDR3, as DNA: TGTGCCAGCAGTTACTTACTAGTGAACACTGAAGCTTTCTTT.

This clonotype was observed a few times. The chain links TRBV7-2 to TRBJ1-6; 8 bases fit TRBD1. The J segment lost 10 bases and the V segment lost 5 bases, leaving 10 bases of the junction unmatched. The CDR3 is made up of 15 amino acids. Germline V gives CDR1 SGHTA, CDR2 FQGNSA. The DNA for the CDR3 is TGTGCCAGCAGCGTAGGGACAGGCGGATGGTCACCCCTCCACTTT. Its translation: CASSVGTGGWSPLHF.

In this sample, this clonotype turned up a few times. The chain links TRBV6-2 or TRBV6-3 to TRBJ2-1, with TRBD2 matching 8 bases. CDR3 size: 12 residues. The J segment lost 10 bases and the V segment lost 6 bases, leaving 5 bases of the junction unmatched. CDR1 MNHEY and CDR2 SVGEGT come from the germline V gene. CDR3 protein: CASSTTSGEQFF. CDR3 sequence (DNA): TGTGCCAGCAGCACAACTAGCGGAGAGCAGTTCTTC.

DNA of the CDR3: TGTGCCAGCAGCGACGGGACAACGTACCAAGAGACCCAGTACTTC. This sequence encodes CASSDGTTYQETQYF. V usage is TRBV9 and J usage is TRBJ2-5; D perhaps matches TRBD1 (6 bases). Germline V gives CDR1 SGDLS, CDR2 YYNGEE. Trimming left V 3 bases short and J 0 bases short, with 12 bases between. The CDR3 covers 15 residues.

This clonotype has just one count. This chain joins TRBV5-1 and TRBJ1-2; 9 nucleotides line up with TRBD1. The CDR3 has 16 amino acids. V trimming: 4 bases; J trimming: 2 bases; junction bases outside the gene matches: 9. CDR1 and CDR2 (germline): SGHRS, YFSETQ. The CDR3 DNA follows: TGCGCCAGCAGCCTGACAGGGACAGGGTACAACTATGGCTACACCTTC. It yields the protein CASSLTGTGYNYGYTF. Variable domain in full (rest from reference TRBV5-1 and TRBJ1-2): KAGVTQTPRYLIKTRGQQVTLSCSPISGHRSVSWYQQTPGQGLQFLFEYFSETQRNKGNFPGRFSGRQFSNSRSEMNVSTLELGDSALYLCASSLTGTGYNYGYTFGSGTRLTVV.

This clonotype was counted between two and nine times. V gene TRBV5-1 combines with J gene TRBJ2-7; maybe TRBD2 (6 bases). This CDR3 region has 14 residues. Germline assignment: CDR1 SGHRS and CDR2 YFSETQ. With 0 bases removed from V and 2 bases from J, the gap between germline ends came to 9 bases. CDR3 coding DNA: TGCGCCAGCAGCTTGGCGCGGGGAACCTACGAGCAGTACTTC. It specifies CASSLARGTYEQYF. The full variable domain, with the rest looked up from reference TRBV5-1 and TRBJ2-7, is KAGVTQTPRYLIKTRGQQVTLSCSPISGHRSVSWYQQTPGQGLQFLFEYFSETQRNKGNFPGRFSGRQFSNSRSEMNVSTLELGDSALYLCASSLARGTYEQYFGPGTRLTVT.